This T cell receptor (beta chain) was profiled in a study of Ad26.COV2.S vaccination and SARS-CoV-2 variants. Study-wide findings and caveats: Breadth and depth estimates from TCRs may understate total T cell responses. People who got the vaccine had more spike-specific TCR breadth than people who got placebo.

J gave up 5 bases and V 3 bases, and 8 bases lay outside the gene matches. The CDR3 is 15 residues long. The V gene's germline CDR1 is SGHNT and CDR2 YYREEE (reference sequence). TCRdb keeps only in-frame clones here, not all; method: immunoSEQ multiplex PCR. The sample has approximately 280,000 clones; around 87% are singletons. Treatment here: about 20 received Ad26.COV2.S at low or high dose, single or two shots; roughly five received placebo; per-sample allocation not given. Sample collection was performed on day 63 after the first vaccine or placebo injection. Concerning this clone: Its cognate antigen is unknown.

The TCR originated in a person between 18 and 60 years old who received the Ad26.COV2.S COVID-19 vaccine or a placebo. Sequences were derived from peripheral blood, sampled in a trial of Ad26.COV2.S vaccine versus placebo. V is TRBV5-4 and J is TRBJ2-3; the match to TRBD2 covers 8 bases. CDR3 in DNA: TGTGCCAGCAGCTCGAAGCGGGAGCGGGAAGATACGCAGTATTTT. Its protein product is CASSSKREREDTQYF. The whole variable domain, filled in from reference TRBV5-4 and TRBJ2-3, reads ETGVTQSPTHLIKTRGQQVTLRCSSQSGHNTVSWYQQALGQGPQFIFQYYREEENGRGNFPPRFSGLQFPNYSSELNVNALELDDSALYLCASSSKREREDTQYFGPGTRLTVL.